This TCR beta chain is drawn from a study of shared clonotypes between healthy human individuals (dated by TCRdb to between 2020 and 2021). About the full investigation: Two women and three men aged 18 to 49 years were included in the cohort. Per donor, three plates each were used for CD4 naive and CD4 memory, two for CD8 naive, and one for CD8 memory. To estimate repertoire size and how much clonotype sharing occurs between individuals, the study deeply sequenced the blood TCR repertoires of roughly 5 healthy adults. Different laboratories and diverse techniques were used to prepare libraries and sequence TCR repertoires, to increase sequencing depth and limit assay-specific biases. Leukapheresis yielded between about 0.85 and 10 billion PBMCs per donor.

Study-wide findings and limitations: When a handful of donors were compared, the shared fraction of clonotypes was roughly 5% for naive CD4, about 4% for naive CD8, 2% to 2.5% for memory CD4, and around 0.37% for memory CD8. Pairwise subsampling indicated that sequencing depth was expected to affect the degree of clonotype sharing among donors. Because the study included a small number of donors, the genetic and exposure-history diversity represented was limited. Higher generation probabilities were observed for clonotypes shared by all four sorted-subset donors than for non-shared clonotypes. Naive subsets generally had larger estimated clonotype richness than memory subsets did. Incomplete sequencing was indicated by rarefaction of sorted-subset datasets, despite the large sequencing depth. Only blood was sampled, and tissue TCR repertoires likely differ from those in blood.

For the CD8 naive samples, CD45RO-negative cells were positively selected for CCR7, yielding a CD45RA+CCR7+ population from which TemRA cells were excluded. Donors were healthy HIV-negative adults with no recently reported acute infections or vaccinations. Only Caucasian adults living in Nashville, Tennessee, USA were represented among the donors. Blood was collected by leukapheresis, and PBMCs were isolated by Ficoll-Histopaque density gradient centrifugation and then cryopreserved in liquid nitrogen vapor phase. Analytical flow cytometry was used to check the purity and quantity of every magnetically sorted T cell population. Genomic DNA was isolated from every sorted fraction and measured by UV absorbance on a Nanodrop 2000c. TCR CDR3 regions were amplified from genomic DNA by multiplex PCR using the deep immunoSEQ assay. Genomic DNA extracted from each cell subset was distributed evenly over all wells of several immunoSEQ 96-well plates, and each plate served as one replicate. Each replicate PCR for sorted subsets received approximately 200 ng genomic DNA, equal to about 30,000 T cell genomes. The purified libraries were quantified using a Qubit 3.0 fluorometer, sized with a Bioanalyzer 2100, and then quantified again using the KAPA Library Quantification kit. A separate single-read 150-cycle Illumina NextSeq 550 flow cell was used to sequence each immunoSEQ 96-well plate. The source study handled its data this way. Because the immunoSEQ output held only junctional sequences and lacked quality scores, the filtering could not match the filtering applied to full-length reads. To assign V/J genes and CDR3, sequences were annotated using PyIR, a Python wrapper for IgBLAST v1.9, with IMGT germline references. Any read was removed if the V/J assignment was weak (E-value above 1e-6), the CDR3 was missing, or the read contained stop codons, out-of-frame junctions, or ambiguous translated residues. A V3J clonotype was defined by an identical inferred V gene, J gene, and CDR3 amino acid sequence. Percentage overlap between repertoires was computed as shared unique clonotypes divided by the size of the smaller repertoire. Repertoire richness was assessed with RTK rarefaction, the Chao1 estimator, and Recon v2.1 estimates of unobserved clonotypes. For all TCRbeta clonotypes obtained by the gDNA method from several donors, generation probabilities were computed with OLGA. Here the immuneACCESS table is served through TCRdb, limited to in-frame sequences with V and J called. Missing clones are a known gap in these copies; in checked studies unresolved V genes cover under half, and the rest lacks a known reason. The V and J calls and clone size come from that table; D and trimming were worked out from the DNA. Present in this sample are around 2,000,000 clones, about 95% of which were seen just once. Of the sample, 0.95% to 1.5% falls within the top ten clones.

On this clone itself: Its target antigen remains unknown. Base qualities are not provided; no much larger clone lies one nucleotide away.

The source material was naive CD8+ T cells sorted from blood. The cell subset or site label on this specimen signifies: CD45RA+CCR7+. The receptor was derived from a man aged 18-30 years in good health.

The CDR3 in this case is CASSEYRGPNHF. Read as DNA, the sequence is TGTGCCAGCAGTGAATACAGGGGGCCGAACCACTTT. This chain joins TRBV25-1 to TRBJ1-6; 8 junctional bases match TRBD1. V and J are trimmed by 0 bases and 18 bases, and the gene matches miss 4 bases of the junction. Sequences MGHDK (CDR1) and SYGVNS (CDR2) are obtained from the germline V gene. Including the terminal cysteine and phenylalanine, the CDR3 comprises 12 residues. Only CDR3 DNA is held: 36 bases, read in frame from base 1. Beyond the CDR3, the reference TRBV25-1 and TRBJ1-6 genes provide the residues; the full variable domain reads: EADIYQTPRYLVIGTGKKITLECSQTMGHDKMYWYQQDPGMELHLIHYSYGVNSTEKGDLSSESTVSRIRTEHFPLTLESARPSHTSQYLCASSEYRGPNHFGNGTRLTVT.